This T cell receptor (beta chain) was documented in a study of PD-1 blockade in mismatch repair-deficient tumors. About this clone: Its antigen is not known.

Time point of the sample: roughly ten-day in vitro stimulation with candidate neoantigen peptide 5. Cells were stimulated roughly 10 days with each of 7 or 8 ELISpot-reactive neoantigens. General study results and limits: Over a hundred unique blood TCRs came from expansion to three of seven peptides.

The germline CDR1 and CDR2 sequences are SGHDN and FVKESK. Losses at the gene ends were 4 bases for V and 0 bases for J; bases not matched to a gene: 1. The CDR3 totals 15 residues. TCRdb keeps only in-frame clones here, not all; method: immunoSEQ multiplex PCR. The repertoire holds approximately 15,000 clones, with about 84% as singletons. The J gene is TRBJ1-2, the V gene TRBV14; TRBD1 matches 11 bases. This specimen was cells cultured in vitro, taken from a patient treated with pembrolizumab. This sequence originates from an adult with mismatch repair-deficient cancer. CDR3 coding DNA: TGTGCCAGCAGCCGGGGACAGGGGGCTAACTATGGCTACACCTTC. Translated, it gives CASSRGQGANYGYTF.